A single T cell receptor (beta chain) is shown here with its context. The specificity of this receptor is unknown. No per-base quality is available; no much larger clone lies one base away. The cohort comprised some 730 healthy bone marrow donors. At the time of sampling, all cohort members were nominally healthy, though unrecorded immune exposures were likely present. The donor was CMV seropositive and belonged to the group of 250 to 300 seropositive cohort members. A peripheral blood sample was provided by each donor, and peripheral blood mononuclear cells were used for TCR beta sequencing. The Qiagen DNeasy Blood Extraction Kit was used to extract genomic DNA from the blood cell samples. The germline V gene gives CDR1 as MNHNS and CDR2 as SASEGT. From the cysteine up to the phenylalanine, the CDR3 has a length of 14 residues. Only the CDR3 portion is preserved as DNA: 42 bases, with reading frame beginning at the first base. V has 7 bases trimmed and J has 3 bases trimmed; junction bases matching no gene number 6.

This entry belongs to a study of cytomegalovirus exposure and HLA in healthy donors (dated 2017 in TCRdb). In the study overall: In an earlier analysis of 587 of the donors, under 300 Gb of sequence data and 120 million or so unique TCR beta sequences from about 179 million T cells were reported. The study aimed to test whether signatures of past pathogen exposure could be identified by cataloging public T cell receptors. In a later analysis, previously published TCR beta repertoires from more than 500 donors were re-analyzed and high-resolution HLA genotyping was added so that TCR occurrence patterns could be studied. The T cell repertoires of 700 or so subjects were profiled by immunosequencing and related to cytomegalovirus serostatus. The number of typed donors differed by locus: about 629-630 for A, B, C, DRB1 and DQB1; 522 for DQA1; around 610 for DPA1; and roughly 470 for DPB1. In an earlier analysis of 500 to 650 of the donors, high-throughput TCR beta sequencing was used to judge whether each TCR beta V gene segment behaved as functional or pseudogenic. An early release covering 500 to 750 HLA-typed donors comprised about 300 gigabases of sequencing data and approximately 85 million unique TCR sequences. On average, approximately 250,000 unique TCR beta nucleotide sequences were sequenced per donor among 398 genotyped donors of the cohort, with roughly 18% of those sequences being non-productive. Among the roughly 380 genotyped donors, around 81% belonged to the genetic ancestry cluster associated with self-reported Caucasian donors. All discovery cohort repertoires had been generated on a single sequencing platform. Genome-wide SNP genotypes for about 60% of the roughly 700 donors were used in a later genetic analysis, which treated that subset as a discovery cohort. Both class I and class II loci were covered by HLA typing, at four-digit resolution. Along with the approximately 620-subject first cohort, a separate validation cohort of around 120 different subjects was used. The later analysis used no new phenotypic data to find candidate immune exposures, relying instead on TCR beta sequences and their occurrence across donors. Donor age, sex, ethnicity and CMV serostatus were compiled together with the repertoire data. To predict cytomegalovirus infection status, the study combined high-throughput TCR immunosequencing, statistical association of individual TCRs with disease status, and machine learning. About 5 DR-DQ haplotypes were handled as single units for association and clustering, since linkage in the cohort was strong. Study-wide conclusions, independent of this receptor: Most TCR sequences were observed very rarely across donors, whereas some public TCRs were present in many individuals. Strong co-occurrence of HLA alleles, especially DR and DQ, made assigning TCR associations to individual alleles difficult. Some IMGT-functional V segments, including TRBV6-2 and TRBV6-3, could not be distinguished by the 87-base-pair reads and were therefore excluded. In a later genetic analysis, a missense DCLRE1C variant was associated with V-gene and J-gene trimming of TCR beta chains, and the association was replicated in an independent cohort. The cohort was sequenced for TCR beta chains only, and without alpha or paired-chain data the features that could be detected were limited. An earlier analysis of 587 of the donors showed that most TCR beta V segments appeared in productive rearrangements either about 87% or about 30% of the time, which broadly matched IMGT annotations. A cluster of highly shared sequence variants was judged likely to be a technical artifact of the sequencing pipeline. Three of the identified cytomegalovirus-associated TCR beta chains were confirmed in vitro to be specific for cytomegalovirus antigens. According to the authors, the approach could potentially be generalized to other disease states and immunological phenotypes. A further reported finding was that TCR beta sequences accurately predicted the HLA-A and HLA-B alleles for most subjects in the first cohort. Compared with equally common non-associated chains, HLA-associated TCR beta chains in a later analysis were more clonally expanded and had lower generation probabilities. A later analysis associated about 18,000 TCR beta sequences with specific HLA alleles at a false discovery rate of 0.05. A later analysis found that most CMV-associated TCR beta chains appeared HLA-restricted, with HLA associations seemingly driven largely by CMV exposure. Linkage disequilibrium might explain the correlated functional status among segregating V segments, but an unknown experimental factor could not be excluded. According to a later genetic analysis, donors in an Asian-associated ancestry cluster had fewer N-insertions in productive TCRs than the approximately 610-donor mean. Cytomegalovirus status was reported to be diagnosed by the classifier with high specificity and sensitivity in both the original and validation cohorts. Immune exposure information for the cohort was limited to CMV serostatus. The earlier analysis of 587 of the donors excluded 15 to 20 rarely observed V segments, including chromosome 9 orphons, because counts were too low. In a later analysis, TCR association rates were found to vary across HLA loci, with the most associated TCRs seen for DRB1 alleles and the fewest for HLA-C alleles. In the study, around 150 TCR beta chains were listed as associated with cytomegalovirus. A later analysis reported that several top co-occurrence clusters appeared linked to parvovirus B19, influenza, CMV and Epstein-Barr virus. Roughly uniform sequencing depth across donors was assumed in presence/absence analyses, although this assumption may not hold. Because HLA typing was missing for some donors at each locus, association tests included only the typed subset.

Preparation of the library involved the immunoSEQ multiplex PCR assay. The multiplex PCR relied on a mix of 60 forward primers for TCR Vbeta segments and 13 reverse primers for TCR Jbeta segments. A multiplex PCR assay on genomic DNA amplified the CDR3 region of rearranged TCR beta genes. The Illumina HiSeq System was used to sequence the amplified TCR beta libraries as 87-base-pair reads. The authors' analysis ran thus. In a later analysis, approximately 74 million unique TCR beta chains were counted across the 690 or so repertoires, and approximately 11 million of these chains were shared by at least two donors. Raw reads were error-corrected and collapsed into unique sequences with a nearest-neighbor algorithm that merged closely related sequences to remove PCR and sequencing errors. Alignment of CDR3 sequences to IMGT reference sequences was used to assign V, D and J gene segments. For a sequence to be retained, a match of at least six nucleotides was required to both a V gene segment and a J gene segment. Rearrangements were classified as productive when the CDR3 lacked stop codons and remained in frame with V and J, and all other rearrangements were classified as non-productive. Following IMGT convention, CDR3 was defined as the stretch from the second conserved V-encoded cysteine up to the conserved J-encoded phenylalanine. Sequences without an unambiguous match to a single V gene segment were excluded from the earlier analysis of 587 of the donors. In an earlier analysis of 500 to 750 of the donors, V segments were called functional above 56.7% productive rearrangements and were called segregating when the between-donor standard deviation exceeded 5%. To diagnose cytomegalovirus status from the catalog of TCR beta chain sequences, a statistical classification framework was built. In a later analysis, TCR nucleotide sequences were compared against IMGT/GENE-DB human TR gene sequences so that V and J genes could be assigned. In a later analysis, CDR3 sequences and most-parsimonious VDJ recombination scenarios were assigned using the TCRdist pipeline. In a later analysis, each TCR beta chain was defined by its CDR3 amino acid sequence together with its V-gene family, and reads without a unique V-gene family were excluded. A later analysis removed several hundred highly shared, low-generation-probability nucleotide sequences to deal with suspected cross-contamination and a sequencing artifact. A later analysis calculated a clonal expansion index for each public chain from normalized within-repertoire ranks of inferred template counts. In a later analysis, generation probabilities were computed using a VDJ recombination model fitted to out-of-frame rearrangements, and the results were checked against IGoR. In a later analysis, hypergeometric tests were used to score TCR-TCR, TCR-HLA and TCR-CMV co-occurrence, with a repertoire-size bias correction applied to TCR pairs. In a later analysis, false discovery rates were estimated by permuting HLA or CMV assignments 20 times. In a later analysis, co-occurring TCRs were grouped using DBSCAN, and TCRdist sequence similarity was added for clustering within HLA-allele-positive subsets. Co-occurrence clustering excluded repertoires with fewer than 30,000 or more than 120,000 public chains, plus five with anomalous nucleotide sharing. TCRdb stores this immuneACCESS table with in-frame sequences only. Part of the clones is absent; in the studies checked, under half of the shortfall reflects unresolved V genes, and no reason is known for the rest. V and J calls and clone size are as listed in that table; D and trimming were resolved from the DNA. Present in this sample are roughly 170,000 clones, less than 90% of which were seen just once. The ten largest clones represent approximately 4.1% of the sample.

What was sequenced was PBMCs. The TCR was taken from a woman aged 50 to 60 in good health and CMV-seropositive. The chain joins TRBV6-1 to TRBJ1-2; a stretch of 9 junction bases matches TRBD1. The sequenced DNA: TGTGCCAGCACCAGTAGACAGGGGGACTATGGCTACACCTTC. Its translation is CASTSRQGDYGYTF.